One sample yielded the 9 T cell receptor beta chains listed below, sequenced in a study of T-cell reconstitution after alpha-beta-depleted transplantation in children. Unique molecular identifiers were used to barcode this TCRbeta library. A single record per CDR3 protein comes from TCRdb applying MiXCR to the PCR reads. The sample gives about 460,000 distinct CDR3 sequences, under 15% of which show up once; over 5.5% is in the top ten. The sample here was PBMCs from the stem cell graft donor, taken from the stem cell graft. The receptors derive from a human donor who donated a stem cell graft to a child with combined immunodeficiency.

This clonotype has a count of ten or more. The chain has TRBV12-3 or TRBV12-4 and TRBJ2-5; 7 bases are shared with TRBD2. There are 15 residues in the CDR3. The trim removed 0 bases at V and 4 bases at J, leaving 5 bases unmatched. CDR3 DNA: TGTGCCAGCAGTTTAGCGTCGGGCGGGGGAGAGACCCAGTACTTC. This sequence encodes CASSLASGGGETQYF.

This clonotype was found many times. The CDR3 sequence: CASSLGQGPDVFFTDTQYF. In nucleotides, the CDR3 is TGTGCCAGCAGCTTGGGACAGGGGCCTGATGTCTTCTTCACAGATACGCAGTATTTT. V and J are TRBV11-2 and TRBJ2-3; 10 bases match TRBD1. The CDR3 is made up of 19 amino acids. From germline, CDR1 is SGHAT and CDR2 FQNNGV. The V and J ends lost 3 bases and 2 bases, in that order; junction bases with no gene match: 14.

The chain recombines TRBV5-1 with TRBJ2-3; D is possibly TRBD1 (7 bases). This CDR3 is built from 15 residues. The germline V and J ends were trimmed by 0 bases and 5 bases, with 13 bases remaining between them. Germline V gene sequence: CDR1 SGHRS, CDR2 YFSETQ. CDR3 in DNA: TGCGCCAGCAGCTTGGTGGTCAGGGGGGAAGATACGCAGTATTTT. It specifies CASSLVVRGEDTQYF.

This clonotype has ten or more counts. The CDR3 here is CASSPQGLSTDTQYF. CDR3 sequence (DNA): TGTGCCAGCAGCCCACAGGGCCTCAGCACAGATACGCAGTATTTT. The J gene is TRBJ2-3, the V gene TRBV7-2; perhaps TRBD1 as D (6 bases). V was pared by 5 bases and J by 0 bases, with 12 bases between. The CDR3 extends over 15 amino acids. CDR1 and CDR2 from the germline V gene are SGHTA and FQGNSA. Full variable domain (outside the CDR3, taken from reference TRBV7-2 and TRBJ2-3): GAGVSQSPSNKVTEKGKDVELRCDPISGHTALYWYRQSLGQGLEFLIYFQGNSAPDKSGLPSDRFSAERTGGSVSTLTIQRTQQEDSAVYLCASSPQGLSTDTQYFGPGTRLTVL.

The sample holds a few counts of this clonotype. The chain carries TRBV30 and TRBJ2-1; D gene uncertain. The V gene lost 0 bases and the J gene lost 9 bases, with 9 bases spanning the gap. CDR3 length: 12 amino acids. Germline lookup yields CDR1 GTSNPN and CDR2 SVGIG (reference sequence). CDR3 residues: CAWSVLVGEQFF. The CDR3 DNA reads TGTGCCTGGAGTGTACTGGTTGGTGAGCAGTTCTTC.

This clonotype was counted once. The chain recombines TRBV5-1 with TRBJ1-1, with 8 bases fitting TRBD1. Germline V gene sequence: CDR1 SGHRS, CDR2 YFSETQ. J lost 6 bases, V lost 5 bases, and 9 bases had no gene match. The CDR3 runs to 14 residues. As DNA, the CDR3 is TGCGCCAGCAGACCGACAGGGGACTGTCCTGAAGCTTTCTTT. It codes for CASRPTGDCPEAFF.

A note on this clonotype: An end of the junction differs from the germline gene, which may be a read error. The chain recombines TRBV7-2 with TRBJ2-6, with TRBD1 identical over 8 bases. The CDR3 runs to 17 residues. Germline CDR1 SGHTA, CDR2 FQGNSA. The CDR3 sequence is CAISLGQVYSGANVLTF. In nucleotides, the CDR3 is TGTGCCATCAGCTTGGGACAGGTTTACTCTGGGGCCAACGTCCTGACTTTC.

This clonotype was counted ten times or more. This chain links TRBV9 with TRBJ2-5; D is unresolved. Trimming left V 6 bases short and J 7 bases short, with 10 bases between. The CDR3 length is 11 residues. The V gene's germline CDR1 is SGDLS and CDR2 YYNGEE. Here the CDR3 reads CASIPSGTQYF. The CDR3 nucleotides read TGTGCCAGCATCCCTTCGGGGACCCAGTACTTC.

The chain combines TRBV15 with TRBJ2-3; D may correspond to TRBD1 or TRBD2 (5 bases each). Germline V CDR1 and CDR2: LNHNV, YYDKDF (reference sequence). V shed 3 bases and J shed 4 bases, with 14 bases lying between them. The CDR3 contains 15 residues. As DNA, the CDR3 is TGTGCCACCAGCAGGGAGGTGGGACCGGCAGATACGCAGTATTTT. Translation: CATSREVGPADTQYF. Combining the CDR3 with reference TRBV15 and TRBJ2-3 gives the whole variable domain DAMVIQNPRYQVTQFGKPVTLSCSQTLNHNVMYWYQQKSSQAPKLLFHYYDKDFNNEADTPDNFQSRRPNTSFCFLDIRSPGLGDTAMYLCATSREVGPADTQYFGPGTRLTVL.